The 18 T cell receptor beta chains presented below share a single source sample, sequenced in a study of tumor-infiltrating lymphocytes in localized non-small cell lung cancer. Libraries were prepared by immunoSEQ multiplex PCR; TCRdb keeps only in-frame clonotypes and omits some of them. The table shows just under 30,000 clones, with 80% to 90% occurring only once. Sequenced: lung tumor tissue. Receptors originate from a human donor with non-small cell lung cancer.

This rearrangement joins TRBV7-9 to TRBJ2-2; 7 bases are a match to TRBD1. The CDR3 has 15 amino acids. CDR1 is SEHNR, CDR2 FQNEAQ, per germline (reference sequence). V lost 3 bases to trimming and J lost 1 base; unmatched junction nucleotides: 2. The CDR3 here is CASSFGTENTGELFF. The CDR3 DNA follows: TGTGCCAGCAGCTTCGGGACAGAGAACACCGGGGAGCTGTTTTTT.

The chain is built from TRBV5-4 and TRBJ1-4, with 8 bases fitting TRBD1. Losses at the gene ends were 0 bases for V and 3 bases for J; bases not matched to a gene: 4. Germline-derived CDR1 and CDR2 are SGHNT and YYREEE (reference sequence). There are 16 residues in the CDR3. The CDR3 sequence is CASSLDQGASNEKLFF. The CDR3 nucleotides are TGTGCCAGCAGCTTGGATCAGGGGGCCTCTAATGAAAAACTGTTTTTT.

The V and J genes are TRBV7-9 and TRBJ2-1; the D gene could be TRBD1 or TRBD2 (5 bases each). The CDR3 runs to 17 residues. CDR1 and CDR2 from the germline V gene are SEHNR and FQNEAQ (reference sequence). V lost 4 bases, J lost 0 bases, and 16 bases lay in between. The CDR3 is CASSSSPGTNSYNEQFF. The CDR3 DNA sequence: TGTGCCAGCAGCTCGTCCCCCGGGACCAACTCCTACAATGAGCAGTTCTTC.

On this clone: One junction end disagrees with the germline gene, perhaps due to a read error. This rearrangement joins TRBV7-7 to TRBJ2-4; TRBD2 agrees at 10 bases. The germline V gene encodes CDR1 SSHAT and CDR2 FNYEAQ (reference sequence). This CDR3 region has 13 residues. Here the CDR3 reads CASSGGAQNIQYF. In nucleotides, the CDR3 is TGTGCTAGCAGCGGGGGGGCCCAAAACATTCAGTACTTC. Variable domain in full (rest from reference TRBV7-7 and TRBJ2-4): GAGVSQSPRYKVTKRGQDVTLRCDPISSHATLYWYQQALGQGPEFLTYFNYEAQPDKSGLPSDRFSAERPEGSISTLTIQRTEQRDSAMYRCASSGGAQNIQYFGAGTRLSVL.

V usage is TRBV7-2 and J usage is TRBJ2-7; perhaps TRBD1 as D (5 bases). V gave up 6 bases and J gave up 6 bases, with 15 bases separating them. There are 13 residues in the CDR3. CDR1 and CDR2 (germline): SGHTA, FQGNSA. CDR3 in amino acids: CASRYGHLFEQYF. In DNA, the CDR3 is TGTGCCAGCAGATACGGACATCTGTTCGAGCAGTACTTC.

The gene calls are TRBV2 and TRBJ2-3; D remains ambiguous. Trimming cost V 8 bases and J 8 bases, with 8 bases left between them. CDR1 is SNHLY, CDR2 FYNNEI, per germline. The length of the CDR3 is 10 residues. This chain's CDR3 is CASEVATQYF. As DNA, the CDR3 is TGTGCCAGCGAGGTCGCTACGCAGTATTTT.

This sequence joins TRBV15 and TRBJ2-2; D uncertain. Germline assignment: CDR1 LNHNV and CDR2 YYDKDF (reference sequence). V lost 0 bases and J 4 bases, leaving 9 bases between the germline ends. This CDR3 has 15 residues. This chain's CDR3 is CATSRDWSATGELFF. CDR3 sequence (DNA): TGTGCCACCAGCAGAGATTGGAGCGCCACCGGGGAGCTGTTTTTT. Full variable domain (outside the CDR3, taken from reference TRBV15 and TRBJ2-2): DAMVIQNPRYQVTQFGKPVTLSCSQTLNHNVMYWYQQKSSQAPKLLFHYYDKDFNNEADTPDNFQSRRPNTSFCFLDIRSPGLGDTAMYLCATSRDWSATGELFFGEGSRLTVL.

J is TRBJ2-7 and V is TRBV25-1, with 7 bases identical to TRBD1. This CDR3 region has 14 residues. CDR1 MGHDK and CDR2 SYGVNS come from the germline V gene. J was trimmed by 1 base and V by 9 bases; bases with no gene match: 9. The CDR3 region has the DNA TGTGCCAGTAAACCAGGGGGACGGTCCTACGAGCAGTACTTC. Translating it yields CASKPGGRSYEQYF.

For the CDR3, the DNA is TGTGCCAGTAGTACCCAGGTTAGCAATCAGCCCCAGCATTTT. It encodes CASSTQVSNQPQHF. The V call is TRBV19, the J call TRBJ1-5; D gene unclear. Trimming pared 4 bases from V and 0 bases from J, leaving 7 bases between. This CDR3 is 14 amino acids long. CDR1 is LNHDA and CDR2 is SQIVND in the germline V gene (reference sequence).

This CDR3 reads CASTRPARGGFGEQFF. In DNA, the CDR3 is TGTGCCAGCACCCGCCCGGCGCGGGGGGGCTTCGGTGAGCAGTTCTTC. The chain recombines TRBV5-4 with TRBJ2-1, with 9 nucleotides matching TRBD2. CDR3 length: 16 amino acids. Germline V gene lookup returns CDR1 SGHNT and CDR2 YYREEE (reference sequence). With V trimmed by 6 bases and J by 9 bases, 16 bases remained unmatched.

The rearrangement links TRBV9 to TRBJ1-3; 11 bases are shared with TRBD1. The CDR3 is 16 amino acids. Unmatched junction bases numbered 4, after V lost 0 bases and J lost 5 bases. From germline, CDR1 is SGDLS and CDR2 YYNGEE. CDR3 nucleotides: TGTGCCAGCAGCGTAGCAGGACAGGGGGCTCGAAACACCATATATTTT. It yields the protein CASSVAGQGARNTIYF.

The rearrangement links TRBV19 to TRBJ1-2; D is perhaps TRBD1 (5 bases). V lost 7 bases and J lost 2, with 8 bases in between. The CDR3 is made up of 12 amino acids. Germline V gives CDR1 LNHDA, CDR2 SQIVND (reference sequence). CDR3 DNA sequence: TGTGCCAGTAAGGCAGGGAACTATGGCTACACCTTC. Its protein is CASKAGNYGYTF. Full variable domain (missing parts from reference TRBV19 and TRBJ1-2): DGGITQSPKYLFRKEGQNVTLSCEQNLNHDAMYWYRQDPGQGLRLIYYSQIVNDFQKGDIAEGYSVSREKKESFPLTVTSAQKNPTAFYLCASKAGNYGYTFGSGTRLTVV.

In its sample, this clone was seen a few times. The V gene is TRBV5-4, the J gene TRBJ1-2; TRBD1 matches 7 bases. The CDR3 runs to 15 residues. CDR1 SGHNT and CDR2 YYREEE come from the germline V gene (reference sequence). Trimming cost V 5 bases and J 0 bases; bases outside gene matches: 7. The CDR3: CASRATGWPNYGYTF. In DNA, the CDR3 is TGTGCCAGCAGGGCGACAGGGTGGCCTAACTATGGCTACACCTTC.

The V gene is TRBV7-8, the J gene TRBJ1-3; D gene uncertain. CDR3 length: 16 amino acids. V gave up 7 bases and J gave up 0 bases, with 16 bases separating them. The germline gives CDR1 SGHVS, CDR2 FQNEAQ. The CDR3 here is CASTESGIFSGNTIYF. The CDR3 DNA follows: TGTGCCAGCACCGAATCGGGGATCTTCTCTGGAAACACCATATATTTT. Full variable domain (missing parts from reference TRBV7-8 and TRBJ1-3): GAGVSQSPRYKVAKRGQDVALRCDPISGHVSLFWYQQALGQGPEFLTYFQNEAQLDKSGLPSDRFFAERPEGSVSTLKIQRTQQEDSAVYLCASTESGIFSGNTIYFGEGSWLTVV.

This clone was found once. In DNA form, the CDR3 reads TGTGCCAGCAGCTTAGCTAAGACCCGGGTAAATGATTCACCCCTCCACTTT. Its protein is CASSLAKTRVNDSPLHF. This sequence joins TRBV7-2 and TRBJ1-6; D gene unclear. The CDR3 has 17 residues. CDR1 is SGHTA, CDR2 FQGNSA, per germline. The V end lost 0 bases, the J end lost 8 bases, and 17 bases lay between the germline ends.

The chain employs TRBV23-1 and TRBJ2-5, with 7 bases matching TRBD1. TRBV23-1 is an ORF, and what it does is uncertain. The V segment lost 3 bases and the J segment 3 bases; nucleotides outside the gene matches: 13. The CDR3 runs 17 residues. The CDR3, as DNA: TGCGCCAGCAGTCAGGGGAAAGAGAGGGGGCCCAAAGAGACCCAGTACTTC. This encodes CASSQGKERGPKETQYF.

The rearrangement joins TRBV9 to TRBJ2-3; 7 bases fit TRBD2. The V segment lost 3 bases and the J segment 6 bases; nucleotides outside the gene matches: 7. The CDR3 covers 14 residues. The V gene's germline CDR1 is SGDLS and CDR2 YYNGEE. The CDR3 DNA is TGTGCCAGCAGCGGATCAAGACTAGCCGATACGCAGTATTTT. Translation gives CASSGSRLADTQYF.

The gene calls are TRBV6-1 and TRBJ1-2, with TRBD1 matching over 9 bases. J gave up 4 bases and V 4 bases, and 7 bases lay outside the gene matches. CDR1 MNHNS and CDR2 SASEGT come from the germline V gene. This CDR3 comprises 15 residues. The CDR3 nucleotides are TGTGCCAGCAGTGCAGCCGGGACAGGGACCTATGGCTACACCTTC. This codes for CASSAAGTGTYGYTF.